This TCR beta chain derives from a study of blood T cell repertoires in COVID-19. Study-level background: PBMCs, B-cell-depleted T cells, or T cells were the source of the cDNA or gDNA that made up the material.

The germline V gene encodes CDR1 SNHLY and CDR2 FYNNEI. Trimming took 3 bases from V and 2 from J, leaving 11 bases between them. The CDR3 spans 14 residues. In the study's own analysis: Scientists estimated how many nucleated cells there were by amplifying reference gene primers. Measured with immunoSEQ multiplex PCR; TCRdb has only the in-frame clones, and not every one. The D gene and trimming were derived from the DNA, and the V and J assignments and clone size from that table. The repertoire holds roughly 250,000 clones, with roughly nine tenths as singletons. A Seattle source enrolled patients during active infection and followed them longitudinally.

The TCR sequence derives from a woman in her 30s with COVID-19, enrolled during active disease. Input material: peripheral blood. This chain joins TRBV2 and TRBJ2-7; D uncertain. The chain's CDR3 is CASSDSLNTYEQYF. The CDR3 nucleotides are TGTGCCAGCAGTGATAGTTTAAATACCTACGAGCAGTACTTC.